This TCR beta chain is from a study of blood T cell repertoires in COVID-19. Overall study context: Donors in the United States, Italy and Spain gave samples during acute or convalescent COVID-19. From T cells, B-cell-depleted T cells, or PBMCs came the material, which was cDNA or gDNA.

The authors' processing: By means of reference gene primer amplification, nucleated cell counts were estimated. Repertoires were generated with immunoSEQ multiplex PCR, while TCRdb's copy carries only in-frame clones and drops some. That table supplies the V and J calls and clone size; D and trimming were determined from the DNA. The table shows more than 300,000 clones, with nearly 90% occurring only once. V was cut by 2 bases and J by 4 bases, with 14 bases left in between. The CDR3 has 16 residues. From germline, CDR1 is SGHAT and CDR2 FQNNGV. This clone was counted a single time. Recruited during active infection, patients (from Seattle) were subsequently followed longitudinally.

The specimen sequenced was peripheral blood. This chain connects TRBV11-2 to TRBJ2-2, with no clear D. This receptor was taken from a woman aged 40 to 49 with COVID-19, enrolled during active disease. This chain's CDR3 is CASSLFRVAFTGELFF. The CDR3 DNA reads as TGTGCCAGCAGCTTATTCCGTGTGGCTTTCACCGGGGAGCTGTTTTTT.